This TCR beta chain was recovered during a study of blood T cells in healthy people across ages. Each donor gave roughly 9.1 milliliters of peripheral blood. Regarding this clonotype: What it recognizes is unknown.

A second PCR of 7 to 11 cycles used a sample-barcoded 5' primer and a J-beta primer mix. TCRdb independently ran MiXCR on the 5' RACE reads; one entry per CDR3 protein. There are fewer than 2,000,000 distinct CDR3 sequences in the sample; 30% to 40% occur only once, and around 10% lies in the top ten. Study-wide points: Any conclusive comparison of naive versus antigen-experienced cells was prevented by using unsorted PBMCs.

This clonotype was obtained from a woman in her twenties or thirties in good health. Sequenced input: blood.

The CDR3 sequence: CASSGYNSGRTTYNEQFF. Written as DNA, the CDR3 is TGTGCCAGCAGTGGATATAACAGCGGGAGGACCACCTACAATGAGCAGTTCTTC. The V and J genes are TRBV25-1 and TRBJ2-1, with 9 bases aligning to TRBD2. The CDR3 contains 18 residues. After removal of 4 bases from V and 2 bases from J, the junction contained 12 bases not matched to a gene. Germline loops: CDR1 MGHDK, CDR2 SYGVNS.